The 19 T cell receptor beta chains in this list originate from one sample, sequenced in a study of cytomegalovirus exposure and HLA in healthy donors. PCR primers comprised 60 Vbeta and 13 Jbeta primers. Sequencing used immunoSEQ multiplex PCR; TCRdb keeps in-frame clones, though not all of them. The table has about 200,000 clones, about 85% seen once. The sample taken for sequencing was PBMCs. The origin of the receptors is a boy younger than 10 in good health and CMV-seronegative.

This clone was detected only once. V and J are TRBV6-5 and TRBJ2-5; 10 nucleotides line up with TRBD1. The DNA end is a closer match to TRBJ2-7, so the J assignment may be wrong. Per the germline V gene, CDR1 is MNHEY and CDR2 is SVGAGI. This CDR3 is 14 amino acids long. The CDR3 spells CASRGTGELYEQYF. The DNA for the CDR3 is TGTGCCAGCAGGGGGACAGGGGAACTCTACGAGCAGTACTTC.

The genes are TRBV27 and TRBJ2-1; TRBD2 matches at 10 bases. Germline values: CDR1 MNHEY, CDR2 SMNVEV (reference sequence). V gave up 10 bases and J gave up 8 bases; unmatched junction bases: 17. The CDR3 totals 16 residues. Here the CDR3 DNA reads TGTGCCAACACCCAAACCCTAGCGGGGGTTTACGATGAGCAGTTCTTC. Residues: CANTQTLAGVYDEQFF.

This rearrangement joins TRBV4-2 to TRBJ1-1, with D tentatively TRBD1 (5 bases). The germline V gene has CDR1 LGHNA and CDR2 YNFKEQ. CDR3 length equals 14 residues. Trimming removed 4 bases at V and 0 bases at J, with 9 bases between. CDR3 in amino acids: CASSPQGLNTEAFF. CDR3 DNA sequence: TGTGCCAGCAGCCCCCAGGGTCTGAACACTGAAGCTTTCTTT.

The V gene is TRBV28, the J gene TRBJ2-3, with 8 positions matching TRBD2. The CDR3 is made up of 16 amino acids. CDR1 and CDR2 from the germline V gene are MDHEN and SYDVKM. V lost 1 base and J lost 5; bases outside the gene matches: 8. This chain's CDR3 is CASSLSGTREEDTQYF. The CDR3 region has the DNA TGTGCCAGCAGTTTATCAGGGACTAGGGAGGAAGATACGCAGTATTTT.

This chain links TRBV2 with TRBJ2-7, with TRBD1 identical over 9 bases. Germline values: CDR1 SNHLY, CDR2 FYNNEI. This CDR3 has 14 amino acids. V was clipped by 6 bases and J by 2 bases; unmatched bases: 5. The chain's CDR3 is CASRGTGPTYEQYF. The CDR3 DNA reads TGTGCCAGCAGGGGGACAGGGCCAACCTACGAGCAGTACTTC.

This clone was seen once. The V call is TRBV6-5, the J call TRBJ2-1; 11 bases align to TRBD2. This CDR3 is 15 amino acids long. With V trimmed by 6 bases and J by 9 bases, 10 bases remained unmatched. From germline, CDR1 is MNHEY and CDR2 SVGAGI. CDR3 nucleotides: TGTGCCAGCAGCCTGACTAGCGGGACGTTCACTGAGCAGTTCTTC. Residues: CASSLTSGTFTEQFF.

The V call is TRBV7-9, the J call TRBJ1-1; D is unresolved. The length of the CDR3 is 14 residues. CDR1 is SEHNR, CDR2 FQNEAQ, per germline (reference sequence). The V end lost 1 base, the J end lost 2 bases, and 8 bases lay between the germline ends. The CDR3 loop reads CASSLVEANTEAFF. CDR3 bases: TGTGCCAGCAGCTTAGTTGAGGCAAACACTGAAGCTTTCTTT. Full variable domain (outside the CDR3, taken from reference TRBV7-9 and TRBJ1-1): DTGVSQNPRHKITKRGQNVTFRCDPISEHNRLYWYRQTLGQGPEFLTYFQNEAQLEKSRLLSDRFSAERPKGSFSTLEIQRTEQGDSAMYLCASSLVEANTEAFFGQGTRLTVV.

This clone has more than one count but fewer than ten. V and J are TRBV28 and TRBJ2-7; D possibly corresponds to TRBD1 (5 bases). V dropped 6 bases and J dropped 5 bases, with 23 bases sitting between them. Germline V gives CDR1 MDHEN, CDR2 SYDVKM. This CDR3 comprises 16 residues. This chain's CDR3 is CASSSPPQGRADEQYF. The CDR3 coding sequence is TGTGCCAGCAGCTCACCCCCCCAGGGCAGGGCTGACGAGCAGTACTTC.

This chain connects TRBV6-5 to TRBJ2-7; D perhaps matches TRBD2 (6 bases). CDR3 size: 14 residues. Germline lookup yields CDR1 MNHEY and CDR2 SVGAGI. V lost 5 bases to trimming and J lost 4 bases, with 15 bases between them. The CDR3 sequence: CASSSGFVSYEQYF. CDR3 bases: TGTGCCAGCAGTAGCGGGTTCGTATCATACGAGCAGTACTTC.

A word on this clone: Distinct nucleotide sequences in the sample also encode this CDR3. The CDR3 bases are TGTGCCAGCAGCCTCTCTGGGGCCAACGTCCTGACTTTC. Its translation: CASSLSGANVLTF. V usage is TRBV27 and J usage is TRBJ2-6; D remains unclear. CDR3 length: 13 residues. Looked up from germline, CDR1 is MNHEY and CDR2 is SMNVEV (reference sequence). Between the trimmed V and J ends, which lost 6 bases and 0 bases, there was a span of 3 bases.

The CDR3 reads CSVDFLLQETQYF. CDR3 sequence (DNA): TGCAGCGTTGATTTTTTATTACAAGAGACCCAGTACTTC. The chain has TRBV29-1 and TRBJ2-5; D is uncertain. CDR3 length: 13 amino acids. The V end was cut by 3 bases, the J end by 2 bases, with 10 bases between. CDR1 SQVTM and CDR2 ANQGSEA come from the germline V gene.

The rearrangement uses TRBV28 and TRBJ2-7, with 7 bases matching TRBD1. Germline V lookup: CDR1 MDHEN, CDR2 SYDVKM. With V trimmed by 4 bases and J by 2 bases, 8 bases remained unmatched. The CDR3 runs 15 residues. The CDR3 DNA follows: TGTGCCAGCAGTTCACCGCGACAGGGAGCCTACGAGCAGTACTTC. It encodes CASSSPRQGAYEQYF.

This clone was seen a single time. The V gene is TRBV28, the J gene TRBJ1-2; TRBD1 agrees at 8 bases. Germline V gives CDR1 MDHEN, CDR2 SYDVKM. The CDR3 covers 14 residues. The V segment lost 2 bases and the J segment 6 bases; nucleotides outside the gene matches: 5. CDR3 in amino acids: CASSLTGGVHGYTF. The CDR3 DNA sequence: TGTGCCAGCAGTTTAACAGGGGGTGTGCATGGCTACACCTTC.

The chain has TRBV7-9 and TRBJ2-1; perhaps TRBD1 as D (6 bases). The V gene's germline CDR1 is SEHNR and CDR2 FQNEAQ (reference sequence). The V end was cut by 3 bases, the J end by 6 bases, with 12 bases between. CDR3 size: 14 residues. This chain's CDR3 is CASSFTGLGNEQFF. Written as DNA, the CDR3 is TGTGCCAGCAGCTTTACAGGGTTGGGCAATGAGCAGTTCTTC.

The genes are TRBV7-8 and TRBJ1-2, with D maybe TRBD1 (5 bases). The germline gives CDR1 SGHVS, CDR2 FQNEAQ. V was cut by 2 bases and J by 7 bases, with 14 bases left in between. This CDR3 contains 14 residues. CDR3 in DNA: TGTGCCAGCAGCTTAAGCCCAGGGTTAGGTGGCTACACCTTC. This translates into CASSLSPGLGGYTF.

V gene TRBV6-1 combines with J gene TRBJ2-7; the match to TRBD1 covers 7 bases. The germline V gene has CDR1 MNHNS and CDR2 SASEGT. The CDR3 has 15 amino acids. V gave up 0 bases and J gave up 0 bases; unmatched junction bases: 2. CDR3 protein: CASSEARDSSYEQYF. The CDR3 nucleotides read TGTGCCAGCAGTGAAGCTAGGGACAGCTCCTACGAGCAGTACTTC.

The chain joins TRBV27 to TRBJ2-1, with D perhaps TRBD2 (5 bases). The ends were cut back, 4 bases at V and 1 base at J, with 11 bases in the middle. CDR3 length equals 15 residues. Germline V lookup: CDR1 MNHEY, CDR2 SMNVEV (reference sequence). In DNA, the CDR3 is TGTGCCAGCAGTTCCACTAGTTCGTCCTACAATGAGCAGTTCTTC. It translates to CASSSTSSSYNEQFF.

This clone was counted a single time. This chain links TRBV7-8 with TRBJ2-5, with D possibly being TRBD1 (6 bases). V was trimmed by 0 bases and J by 5 bases, leaving 16 bases between them. Germline values: CDR1 SGHVS, CDR2 FQNEAQ. The CDR3 contains 16 residues. The CDR3 coding sequence is TGTGCCAGCAGCTTAGCGCCAGGGGCCTGGAGGGAGACCCAGTACTTC. This encodes CASSLAPGAWRETQYF.

The rearrangement links TRBV7-8 to TRBJ2-7; D possibly corresponds to TRBD1 (6 bases). V lost 1 base and J 2 bases, leaving 15 bases between the germline ends. Germline loops: CDR1 SGHVS, CDR2 FQNEAQ. The CDR3 spans 16 residues. The CDR3 DNA follows: TGTGCCAGCAGCTTAGAGGCCAGGGGAAGTCCCTACGAGCAGTACTTC. The encoded protein is CASSLEARGSPYEQYF.